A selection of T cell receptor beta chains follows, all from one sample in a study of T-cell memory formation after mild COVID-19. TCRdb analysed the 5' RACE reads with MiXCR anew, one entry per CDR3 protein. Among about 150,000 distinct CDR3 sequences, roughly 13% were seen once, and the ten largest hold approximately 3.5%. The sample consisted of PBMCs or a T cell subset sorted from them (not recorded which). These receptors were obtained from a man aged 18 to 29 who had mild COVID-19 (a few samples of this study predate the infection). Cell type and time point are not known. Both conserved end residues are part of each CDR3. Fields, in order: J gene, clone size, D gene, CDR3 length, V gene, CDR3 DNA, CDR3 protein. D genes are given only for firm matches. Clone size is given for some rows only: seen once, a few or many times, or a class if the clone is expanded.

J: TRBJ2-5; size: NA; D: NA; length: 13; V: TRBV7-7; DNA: TGTGCTAGCAGCTTACTACAGCAAGAGACCCAGTACTTC; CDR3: CASSLLQQETQYF
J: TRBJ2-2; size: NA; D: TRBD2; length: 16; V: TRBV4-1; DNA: TGCGCCAGCACCCGGGAGAGCGGGGGGGTGAACGGGGAGCTGTTTTTT; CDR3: CASTRESGGVNGELFF
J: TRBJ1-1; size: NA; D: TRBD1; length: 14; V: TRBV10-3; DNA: TGTGCCATCAATCAGGGGGCGATGAACACTGAAGCTTTCTTT; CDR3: CAINQGAMNTEAFF
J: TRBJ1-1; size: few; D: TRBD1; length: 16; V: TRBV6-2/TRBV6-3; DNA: TGTGCCAGCACCACCGGGACAGGGAATCTGAACACTGAAGCTTTCTTT; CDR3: CASTTGTGNLNTEAFF
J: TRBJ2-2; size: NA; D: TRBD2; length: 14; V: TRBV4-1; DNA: TGCGCCAGCAGCTCCCGGGACTATACCGGGGAGCTGTTTTTT; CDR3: CASSSRDYTGELFF
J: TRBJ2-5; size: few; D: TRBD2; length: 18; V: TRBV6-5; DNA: TGTGCCAGCAGGAAGCCGGGACTAGCGGGGGGAAACCTGGAGACCCAGTACTTC; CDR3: CASRKPGLAGGNLETQYF
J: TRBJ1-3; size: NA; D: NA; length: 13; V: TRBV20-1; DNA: TGCAGTGCTAGGCGGGGTTCTGGAAACACCATATATTTT; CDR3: CSARRGSGNTIYF
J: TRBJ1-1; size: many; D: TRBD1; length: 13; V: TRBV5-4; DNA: TGTGCCAGCAGTATTGGTGGACAGGGCGAAGCTTTCTTT; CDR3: CASSIGGQGEAFF
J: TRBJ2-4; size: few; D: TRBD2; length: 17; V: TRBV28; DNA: TGTGCCAGCAGGCAGGGAGGGTATTCAAACGGCAAAAACATTCAGTACTTC; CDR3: CASRQGGYSNGKNIQYF
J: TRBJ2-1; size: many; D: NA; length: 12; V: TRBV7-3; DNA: TGTGCCAGCAGCTTAACCGGGTTGGAGCAGTTCTTC; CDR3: CASSLTGLEQFF
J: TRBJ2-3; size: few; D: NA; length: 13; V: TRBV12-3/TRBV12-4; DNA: TGTGCCAGTTTGGGGGGGCCTGTAGATACGCAGTATTTT; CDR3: CASLGGPVDTQYF
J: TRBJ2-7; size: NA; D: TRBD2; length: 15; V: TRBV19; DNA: TGTGCCAGTAGTATTTCGGGACCGGGGGGACACGAGCAGTACTTC; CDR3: CASSISGPGGHEQYF
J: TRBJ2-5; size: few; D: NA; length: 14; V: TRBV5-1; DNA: TGCGCCAGCAGCTTTTGGTCAACCGAAGAGACCCAGTACTTC; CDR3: CASSFWSTEETQYF
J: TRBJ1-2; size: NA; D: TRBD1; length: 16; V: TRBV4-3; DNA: TGCGCCAGCAGCCAAGCGTCGGGACAGGGAAACTATGGCTACACCTTC; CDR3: CASSQASGQGNYGYTF
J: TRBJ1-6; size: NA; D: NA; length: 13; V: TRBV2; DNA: TGTGCCAGCAGTGTGGGGGTAGAATCACCCCTCCACTTT; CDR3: CASSVGVESPLHF
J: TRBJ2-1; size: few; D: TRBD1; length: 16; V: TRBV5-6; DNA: TGTGCCAGCAGCTACGGACAGGGAAGGTCCTACAATGAGCAGTTCTTC; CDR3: CASSYGQGRSYNEQFF
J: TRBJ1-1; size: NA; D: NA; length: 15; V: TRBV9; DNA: TGTGCCAGCAGCGTAGAGCCCGAATTATCAGCTGAAGCTTTCTTT; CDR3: CASSVEPELSAEAFF
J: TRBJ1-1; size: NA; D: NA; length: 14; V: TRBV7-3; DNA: TGTGCCAGCAGCCCCGGACAGAGTTACACTGAAGCTTTCTTT; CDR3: CASSPGQSYTEAFF
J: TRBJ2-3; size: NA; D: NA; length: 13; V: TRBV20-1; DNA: TGCAGTGCACCTCCTCCTGGAGGACACACGCAGTATTTT; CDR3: CSAPPPGGHTQYF
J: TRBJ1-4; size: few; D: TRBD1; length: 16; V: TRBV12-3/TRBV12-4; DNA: TGTGCCAGCAGTTTCGGCCAAGTGCAGGGGGAAGAAAAACTGTTTTTT; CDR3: CASSFGQVQGEEKLFF
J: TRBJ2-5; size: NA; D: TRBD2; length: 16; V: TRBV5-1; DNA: TGCGCCAGCAGCTTGTATAGCGGGCTTACCCAAGAGACCCAGTACTTC; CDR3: CASSLYSGLTQETQYF
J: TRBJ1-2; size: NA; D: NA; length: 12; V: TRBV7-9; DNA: TGTGCCAGCAGCAATAGGGCCACTGGCTACACCTTC; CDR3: CASSNRATGYTF
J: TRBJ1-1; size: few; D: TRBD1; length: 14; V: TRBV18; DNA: TGTGCCAGCTCACCACCGGTAGGACAGGGGAAAGCTTTCTTT; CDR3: CASSPPVGQGKAFF
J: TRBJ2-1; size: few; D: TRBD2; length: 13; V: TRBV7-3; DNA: TGTGCCAGCAGCTTGGATAGCGGGGGTACCCAGTTCTTC; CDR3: CASSLDSGGTQFF
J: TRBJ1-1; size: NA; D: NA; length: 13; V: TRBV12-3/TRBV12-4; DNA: TGTGCCAGCAGTACAGACCAGAACACTGAAGCTTTCTTT; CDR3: CASSTDQNTEAFF
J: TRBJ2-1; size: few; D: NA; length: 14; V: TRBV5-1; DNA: TGCGCCAGCAGCTTGGACAGAATAGGAAATGAGCAGTTCTTC; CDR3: CASSLDRIGNEQFF